Reported below is one T cell receptor beta chain. It has no known antigen specificity. Base quality data are lacking; no much larger clone is found one base away. The sample is drawn from a study of cytomegalovirus exposure and HLA in healthy donors (dated by TCRdb to 2016 to 2017). Context from the whole study: In an earlier analysis of approximately 640 of the donors, about 260 Gb of sequence data and about 110 million unique TCR beta sequences from approximately 180 million T cells were reported. The number of typed donors differed by locus: about 620-640 for A, B, C, DRB1 and DQB1; 500 to 550 for DQA1; over 600 for DPA1; and about 450 for DPB1. To predict cytomegalovirus infection status, the study combined high-throughput TCR immunosequencing, statistical association of individual TCRs with disease status, and machine learning. Donor age, sex, ethnicity and CMV serostatus were collected together with the repertoire data. A later analysis re-analyzed previously published TCR beta repertoires from roughly 600 donors and added high-resolution HLA genotyping to study TCR occurrence patterns. The study aimed to test whether cataloging public T cell receptors could reveal signatures of past pathogen exposure. About 280 gigabases of sequencing data and around 88 million unique TCR sequences made up an early release that covered under 750 HLA-typed donors. In addition to the first cohort of approximately 670 subjects, a separate validation cohort of 130 or so different subjects was used. To decide whether each TCR beta V gene segment behaved as functional or pseudogenic, an earlier analysis of some 600 of the donors relied on high-throughput TCR beta sequencing. Because of strong linkage in the cohort, four to six DR-DQ haplotypes were treated as single units for association and clustering. All discovery cohort repertoires had been generated on a single sequencing platform. The study profiled the T cell repertoires of about 720 subjects by immunosequencing and related them to cytomegalovirus serostatus. The genetic ancestry cluster associated with self-reported Caucasian donors included roughly four fifths of the 398 genotyped donors. The later analysis used no new phenotypic data to find candidate immune exposures, relying instead on TCR beta sequences and their occurrence across donors. Across about 380 genotyped donors of the cohort, an average of approximately 240,000 unique TCR beta nucleotide sequences per donor were sequenced, and around 20% of those sequences were non-productive. HLA typing included class I and class II loci at four-digit resolution. Genome-wide SNP genotypes for about 55% of the roughly 670 donors were used in a later genetic analysis, which treated that subset as a discovery cohort. General conclusions and limits of the study: The earlier analysis of some 540 of the donors excluded some 15 rarely observed V segments, including chromosome 9 orphons, because counts were too low. According to a later analysis, parvovirus B19, influenza, CMV and Epstein-Barr virus appeared linked to several top co-occurrence clusters. In a later analysis, the rate of TCR association differed among HLA loci, with DRB1 alleles having the most associated TCRs and HLA-C alleles having the fewest. The authors suggested that the approach could potentially be generalized to other disease states and immunological phenotypes. The sequencing pipeline was judged likely to have produced a cluster of highly shared sequence variants as a technical artifact. In vitro tests confirmed that three of the cytomegalovirus-associated TCR beta chains recognize cytomegalovirus antigens. A later genetic analysis reported fewer N-insertions in productive TCRs among donors in an Asian-associated ancestry cluster than the 666-donor mean. An earlier analysis of approximately 590 of the donors showed that most TCR beta V segments appeared in productive rearrangements either about 87% or about 30% of the time, which broadly matched IMGT annotations. A later genetic analysis associated a missense DCLRE1C variant with V-gene and J-gene trimming of TCR beta chains, and an independent cohort replicated the association. Most TCR sequences were observed very rarely across donors, whereas some public TCRs were present in many individuals. In a later analysis, 16,951 TCR beta sequences were associated with specific HLA alleles at a false discovery rate of 0.05. Some IMGT-functional V segments, including TRBV6-2 and TRBV6-3, could not be distinguished by the 87-base-pair reads and were therefore excluded. The only immune exposure information available for the cohort was CMV serostatus. The cohort was sequenced for TCR beta chains only, and without alpha or paired-chain data the features that could be detected were limited. In both the original and validation cohorts, the classifier was reported to diagnose cytomegalovirus status with high specificity and sensitivity. Sequencing depth was assumed to be roughly uniform across donors in the presence/absence analyses, though that assumption may not hold. Assigning TCR associations to individual alleles was difficult when HLA alleles, especially DR and DQ, strongly co-occurred. A further reported finding was that TCR beta sequences accurately predicted the HLA-A and HLA-B alleles for most subjects in the first cohort. According to a later analysis, most CMV-associated TCR beta chains appeared to be HLA-restricted, and the HLA associations seemed to be driven largely by CMV exposure. Correlated functional status among segregating V segments might reflect linkage disequilibrium, but an unknown experimental factor could not be ruled out. A later analysis found that HLA-associated TCR beta chains were more clonally expanded and had lower generation probabilities than equally common non-associated chains. HLA typing was unavailable for some donors at each locus, so association tests used only the typed subset. The study listed 164 TCR beta chains as associated with cytomegalovirus.

From its cysteine to its phenylalanine, the CDR3 spans 13 amino acids. Only the CDR3 part of the read is kept: 39 bases, read in frame from the first base. V is pared back by 0 bases and J by 5 bases, with 8 bases lying between the germline termini. CDR1 and CDR2 were assigned from the germline V gene as SGHRS and YFSETQ. The cohort consisted of 666 healthy bone marrow donors. Cohort members were all nominally healthy when sampled, although unrecorded immune exposures were likely present. The donor tested CMV seropositive and was one of the 289 seropositive cohort members. A peripheral blood sample was collected from each donor, and TCR beta sequencing was performed on peripheral blood mononuclear cells. The Qiagen DNeasy Blood Extraction Kit was used to extract genomic DNA from the blood cell samples. Libraries were prepared through the immunoSEQ multiplex PCR assay. For the multiplex PCR, a mixture combining 60 forward primers for TCR Vbeta segments and 13 reverse primers for TCR Jbeta segments was used. Amplification of the CDR3 region of rearranged TCR beta genes was performed with a multiplex PCR assay on genomic DNA. The Illumina HiSeq System was used to sequence the amplified TCR beta libraries as 87-base-pair reads. Regarding the original processing steps: Across the 500 to 750 repertoires, a later analysis counted 80 million or so unique TCR beta chains, about 10 million of which were shared by at least two donors. To remove PCR and sequencing errors, raw reads were error-corrected and collapsed into unique sequences using a nearest-neighbor algorithm that merged closely related sequences. V, D and J gene segments were assigned by aligning CDR3 sequences to IMGT reference sequences. For a sequence to be retained, at least a six-nucleotide match to both a V gene segment and a J gene segment was required. A rearrangement counted as productive if the CDR3 had no stop codons and remained in frame with V and J, and every other rearrangement counted as non-productive. Following IMGT convention, CDR3 was defined as the stretch from the second conserved V-encoded cysteine up to the conserved J-encoded phenylalanine. Sequences without an unambiguous match to a single V gene segment were excluded from the earlier analysis of over 500 of the donors. An earlier analysis of 587 of the donors called V segments functional above 56.7% productive rearrangements and segregating when the between-donor standard deviation exceeded 5%. A statistical classification framework was developed to diagnose cytomegalovirus status using the catalog of TCR beta chain sequences. A later analysis assigned V and J genes by comparing TCR nucleotide sequences with IMGT/GENE-DB human TR gene sequences. The TCRdist pipeline was used in a later analysis to assign CDR3 sequences and most-parsimonious VDJ recombination scenarios. In a later analysis, each TCR beta chain was defined by its CDR3 amino acid sequence together with its V-gene family, and reads lacking a unique V-gene family were excluded. A later analysis removed roughly 590 highly shared, low-generation-probability nucleotide sequences to deal with suspected cross-contamination and a sequencing artifact. In a later analysis, a clonal expansion index was calculated for each public chain from normalized within-repertoire ranks of inferred template counts. In a later analysis, generation probabilities were computed with a VDJ recombination model fitted to out-of-frame rearrangements, and the resulting probabilities were checked against IGoR. Hypergeometric tests were used in a later analysis to score TCR-TCR, TCR-HLA and TCR-CMV co-occurrence, with a repertoire-size bias correction applied to the TCR pairs. A later analysis estimated false discovery rates by permuting HLA or CMV assignments 20 times. A later analysis grouped co-occurring TCRs with DBSCAN, adding TCRdist sequence similarity when clustering within HLA-allele-positive subsets. Repertoires with fewer than 30,000 or more than 120,000 public chains, plus five repertoires with anomalous nucleotide sharing, were excluded from co-occurrence clustering. TCRdb's version of the immuneACCESS table is confined to in-frame rearrangements and falls short of the full clone set. An unresolved V gene accounts for under half of the shortfall where checked; the remainder is of unknown origin. From that table come the V and J calls and clone size; the DNA was used to work out D and trimming. Counted in this sample were 130,000 or so clones; 82% of them appeared once. The top ten constitute about 7.4% of the sample.

This sequence uses TRBV5-1 and TRBJ1-2; TRBD1 is a weak D gene call, 5 bases matching. Sample: PBMCs. The sequence was collected from a woman in her forties or fifties in good health and CMV-seropositive. The CDR3 loop reads CASSLGGVYGYTF. The DNA is TGCGCCAGCAGCTTGGGGGGGGTGTATGGCTACACCTTC.